This T cell receptor beta chain emerged from a study of regulatory T cells in long-lasting Graves disease. This clonotype was detected a few times. There are 12 residues in the CDR3. The V and J ends lost 6 bases and 6 bases respectively, with 12 bases between them. The V gene's germline CDR1 is SGHAT and CDR2 FQNNGV. Libraries of TCR beta came from iRepertoire HTBI primers plus Arm-PCR of CDR3 regions. TCRdb re-derived calls from the multiplex PCR reads in MiXCR, one entry per CDR3 protein. In the table there are 350,000 to 450,000 distinct CDR3 sequences, 12% of which are singletons. Time point reported: newly diagnosed GD, antithyroid drugs for less than 3 months. With RNA extracted from PBMCs as input, the TCR library was made. American Thyroid Association guidelines defined how Graves' disease was diagnosed. The data also belong to a second study, concerning T cells in Graves' hyperthyroidism and ophthalmopathy.

The sequenced sample was peripheral blood mononuclear cells (PBMCs), obtained at new diagnosis, from a patient treated with antithyroid drugs. The receptor was isolated from a woman aged 18 to 35 with Graves disease. The V call is TRBV11-2, the J call TRBJ2-7; D is unclear. CDR3 nucleotides: TGTGCCAGCAGTCACCGGGCCCCCGAGCAGTACTTC. Translated, it gives CASSHRAPEQYF. Variable domain in full (rest from reference TRBV11-2 and TRBJ2-7): EAGVAQSPRYKIIEKRQSVAFWCNPISGHATLYWYQQILGQGPKLLIQFQNNGVVDDSQLPKDRFSAERLKGVDSTLKIQPAKLEDSAVYLCASSHRAPEQYFGPGTRLTVT.